This TCR beta chain was retrieved from a study of T-cell memory formation after mild COVID-19. Findings and caveats of the study: Whether day 37 second-wave clones are SARS-CoV-2-specific was not confirmed. Memory cells collected pre-infection included some clones that later responded, suggesting cross-reactive memory joined. Later expanders leaned CD4+, whereas clones that contracted between day 15 and 85 were balanced CD4/CD8.

This clonotype was counted only a few times. The antigen is unknown. Unmatched junction bases numbered 5, after V lost 6 bases and J lost 5 bases. The CDR3 length is 13 residues. Per germline, CDR1 PRHDT and CDR2 FYEKMQ (reference sequence). TCR alpha and TCR beta cDNA libraries with sample barcodes and UMIs came from 5'RACE using constant-segment primers. TCRdb re-called the 5' RACE reads with MiXCR, one entry per CDR3 protein. The profile covers approximately 480,000 distinct CDR3 sequences, with 15% to 20% appearing a single time and 10% to 15% taken by the ten largest. This chain joins TRBV13 and TRBJ2-5, with 8 bases lining up with TRBD2. The sequence was collected from an adult woman who had mild COVID-19 (a few samples of this study predate the infection). Cell type and time point are not known. The sample consisted of PBMCs or a T cell subset sorted from them (not recorded which). The CDR3 protein is CASRRAGVETQYF. CDR3 nucleotides: TGTGCCAGCAGAAGAGCGGGGGTGGAGACCCAGTACTTC.